The 19 T cell receptor beta chains below all came from one sample that was sequenced in a study of blood T cell repertoires in COVID-19. The table came from immunoSEQ multiplex PCR; TCRdb's copy has only in-frame clones and leaves some out. Here the sample spans 250,000 to 350,000 clones, around 85% being singletons. Sequenced input: peripheral blood. These receptors were collected from a human donor with COVID-19, enrolled during active disease. The donor label of this sample is uncertain.

The chain has TRBV5-1 and TRBJ2-7, with TRBD1 as a possible D gene (5 bases). Germline CDR1 SGHRS, CDR2 YFSETQ. This CDR3 contains 15 residues. Deletions cut 2 bases from V and 2 bases from J, with 14 bases between. Written as DNA, the CDR3 is TGCGCCAGCAGCTTTGGAGCAGGGCCGACCTACGAGCAGTACTTC. The encoded protein is CASSFGAGPTYEQYF. Full variable domain (outside the CDR3, taken from reference TRBV5-1 and TRBJ2-7): KAGVTQTPRYLIKTRGQQVTLSCSPISGHRSVSWYQQTPGQGLQFLFEYFSETQRNKGNFPGRFSGRQFSNSRSEMNVSTLELGDSALYLCASSFGAGPTYEQYFGPGTRLTVT.

This clone was found once. The chain joins TRBV28 to TRBJ2-3, with D perhaps matching TRBD1 (5 bases). Trimming pared 2 bases from V and 10 bases from J, leaving 19 bases between. The CDR3 runs 15 residues. Germline CDR1 reads MDHEN; CDR2 reads SYDVKM. The CDR3 reads CASSLGPQGIQSQYF. The DNA of the CDR3 is TGTGCCAGCAGTTTAGGGCCTCAGGGAATCCAATCGCAGTATTTT.

The V gene is TRBV24-1, the J gene TRBJ1-5, with a weak D call TRBD1 (5 bases). CDR3 length: 17 residues. Between the trimmed V and J ends, which lost 4 bases and 4 bases, there was a span of 19 bases. In germline, CDR1 is KGHDR, CDR2 SFDVKD. CDR3 sequence (DNA): TGTGCCACCAGTGACCGCCGACAGTCCCGGGGGAATCAGCCCCAGCATTTT. This translates into CATSDRRQSRGNQPQHF.

The rearrangement joins TRBV29-1 to TRBJ2-7; D call uncertain. Trimming pared 7 bases from V and 5 bases from J, leaving 15 bases between. There are 12 residues in the CDR3. CDR1 and CDR2 (germline): SQVTM, ANQGSEA. The CDR3 DNA reads TGCAGCGCCCGTTTGATAGCCAACGAGCAGTACTTC. Residues: CSARLIANEQYF.

With respect to this clone: This sample includes further DNA sequences coding for the same CDR3. This chain uses TRBV5-1 with TRBJ1-1, with D perhaps matching TRBD1 (6 bases). Trimming pared 0 bases from V and 3 bases from J, leaving 9 bases between. Per germline, CDR1 SGHRS and CDR2 YFSETQ. CDR3 length: 14 amino acids. Here the CDR3 DNA reads TGCGCCAGCAGCTTGGCCTCAGGGGACACTGAAGCTTTCTTT. Amino acids: CASSLASGDTEAFF.

The CDR3, as DNA: TGTGCCAGCAGCCAAGGGGCGGAGGAGTGGGGTAATTCACCCCTCCACTTT. Protein sequence: CASSQGAEEWGNSPLHF. V gene TRBV3-1 (or the pseudogene TRBV3-2) combines with J gene TRBJ1-6; D call uncertain. In germline, CDR1 is LGHDT, CDR2 YNNKEL (reference sequence). The ends were cut back, 1 base at V and 6 bases at J, with 16 bases in the middle. The CDR3 is made up of 17 amino acids.

The J gene is TRBJ2-5, the V gene TRBV18, with 10 bases fitting TRBD1. With V trimmed by 5 bases and J by 5 bases, 8 bases remained unmatched. The CDR3 spans 15 residues. The V gene's germline CDR1 is KGHSH and CDR2 LQKENI. Here the CDR3 reads CASSERQGAGETQYF. Written as DNA, the CDR3 is TGTGCCAGCTCAGAACGACAGGGGGCCGGGGAGACCCAGTACTTC.

The CDR3 sequence: CATSAPSTGALREAFF. Here the CDR3 DNA reads TGTGCCACCAGTGCTCCCTCGACAGGCGCGTTGCGGGAAGCTTTCTTT. The rearrangement links TRBV24-1 to TRBJ1-1; D is possibly TRBD1 (6 bases). Germline CDR1 is KGHDR and CDR2 is SFDVKD. The CDR3 runs to 16 residues. The germline V and J ends were trimmed by 5 bases and 8 bases, with 23 bases remaining between them.

This chain connects TRBV19 to TRBJ1-5, with 9 bases lining up with TRBD1. Per germline, CDR1 LNHDA and CDR2 SQIVND (reference sequence). This CDR3 is built from 14 residues. V shed 7 bases and J 4 bases; nucleotides not matched to a gene: 5. The CDR3 DNA follows: TGTGCCAGTACCTCCGGACAGGGGAATCAGCCCCAGCATTTT. Amino acid sequence: CASTSGQGNQPQHF.

This chain joins TRBV6-2 or TRBV6-3 and TRBJ2-5, with 8 bases that match TRBD2. The CDR3 has 15 amino acids. V trimming: 2 bases; J trimming: 4 bases; junction bases outside the gene matches: 6. The germline gives CDR1 MNHEY, CDR2 SVGEGT. The CDR3 DNA reads as TGTGCCAGCAGTTACCTCACGAGCGGGGGAGAGACCCAGTACTTC. It specifies CASSYLTSGGETQYF.

This clone has more than one count but fewer than ten. The genes are TRBV7-9 and TRBJ1-1; 7 nucleotides align to TRBD1. This CDR3 has 14 residues. V lost 4 bases, J lost 5 bases, and 7 bases stayed unmatched. CDR1 SEHNR and CDR2 FQNEAQ come from the germline V gene (reference sequence). As DNA, the CDR3 is TGTGCCAGCAGCTCTCTTGGGACAGCTACTGAAGCTTTCTTT. It codes for CASSSLGTATEAFF.

The chain uses TRBV4-1 and TRBJ2-7; D gene uncertain. The ends were cut back, 0 bases at V and 3 bases at J, with 15 bases in the middle. This CDR3 is 16 amino acids long. Germline V gives CDR1 MGHRA, CDR2 YSYEKL. Written as DNA, the CDR3 is TGCGCCAGCAGCCAAGAGAGTTCTGCTCTAGGCTACGAGCAGTACTTC. Translation: CASSQESSALGYEQYF.

This chain uses TRBV6-1 with TRBJ2-3; possible D gene TRBD1, 6 bases. The CDR3 extends over 12 amino acids. Germline values: CDR1 MNHNS, CDR2 SASEGT. V was clipped by 3 bases and J by 6 bases, with 7 bases between them. CDR3 nucleotides: TGTGCCAGCAGTGACCAGGGGGATACGCAGTATTTT. Translation: CASSDQGDTQYF.

This CDR3 is CASSVGARTGVTGELFF. The CDR3 DNA is TGTGCCAGCAGCGTAGGGGCTCGGACAGGGGTCACCGGGGAGCTGTTTTTT. The chain joins TRBV9 to TRBJ2-2; 9 bases match TRBD1. V was clipped by 0 bases and J by 4 bases; unmatched bases: 7. The CDR3 totals 17 residues. The V gene's germline CDR1 is SGDLS and CDR2 YYNGEE.

This clone was seen only once. The CDR3 here is CASTLRGTEAFF. As DNA, the CDR3 is TGTGCCAGCACCCTAAGGGGGACTGAAGCTTTCTTT. The chain uses TRBV28 and TRBJ1-1, with D perhaps TRBD1 (6 bases). The CDR3 is 12 residues long. Trimming shortened V by 7 bases and J by 5 bases, and 11 bases separated the two germline ends. From germline, CDR1 is MDHEN and CDR2 SYDVKM.

Only one count was recorded for this clone. The chain is built from TRBV27 and TRBJ2-3; 7 bases are a match to TRBD2. The germline gives CDR1 MNHEY, CDR2 SMNVEV (reference sequence). The CDR3 runs to 13 residues. Trimming cost V 5 bases and J 6 bases; bases outside gene matches: 5. CDR3 nucleotides: TGTGCCAGCAGTGTAGGGGAGGGTGATACGCAGTATTTT. Translating gives CASSVGEGDTQYF.

To note about this clone: A much larger clone lies one base from this, so it may be a read error. The sample carries other DNA sequences with the same CDR3. V gene TRBV11-2 combines with J gene TRBJ2-7; 7 bases are a match to TRBD2. Per the germline V gene, CDR1 is SGHAT and CDR2 is FQNNGV. Unmatched junction bases numbered 0, after V lost 1 base and J lost 6 bases. This CDR3 comprises 12 residues. The CDR3 spells CASSLGGGEQYF. CDR3 coding DNA: TGTGCCAGCAGCTTAGGGGGGGGCGAGCAGTACTTC.

J is TRBJ1-5 and V is TRBV19; maybe TRBD1 (6 bases). Trimming removed 4 bases at V and 0 bases at J, with 10 bases between. The CDR3 consists of 15 residues. Germline values: CDR1 LNHDA, CDR2 SQIVND (reference sequence). For the CDR3, the DNA is TGTGCCAGTAGTAAGAGACAGGATAGCAATCAGCCCCAGCATTTT. Translating it yields CASSKRQDSNQPQHF.

The V call is TRBV5-4, the J call TRBJ2-5, with 9 bases matching TRBD2. Germline lookup yields CDR1 SGHNT and CDR2 YYREEE (reference sequence). The ends lost 2 bases at V and 9 bases at J; junction bases unmatched: 5. CDR3 length: 13 amino acids. CDR3 amino acids: CASSFRLAEAQYF. The CDR3 DNA reads as TGTGCCAGCAGCTTCCGACTAGCGGAGGCCCAGTACTTC.